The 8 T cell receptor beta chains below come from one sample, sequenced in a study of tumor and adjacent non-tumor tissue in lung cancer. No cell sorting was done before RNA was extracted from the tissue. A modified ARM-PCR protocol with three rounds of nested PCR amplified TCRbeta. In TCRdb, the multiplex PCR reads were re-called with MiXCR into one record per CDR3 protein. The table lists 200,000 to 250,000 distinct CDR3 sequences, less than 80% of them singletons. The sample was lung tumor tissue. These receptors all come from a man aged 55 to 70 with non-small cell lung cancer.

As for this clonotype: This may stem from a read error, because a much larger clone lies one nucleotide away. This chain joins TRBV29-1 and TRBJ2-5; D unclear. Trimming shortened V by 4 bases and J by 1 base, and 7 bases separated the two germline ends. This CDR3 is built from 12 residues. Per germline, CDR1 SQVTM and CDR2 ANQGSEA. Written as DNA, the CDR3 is TGCAGCGTTGTACGGTCCCAAGAGACCCAGTACTTC. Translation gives CSVVRSQETQYF.

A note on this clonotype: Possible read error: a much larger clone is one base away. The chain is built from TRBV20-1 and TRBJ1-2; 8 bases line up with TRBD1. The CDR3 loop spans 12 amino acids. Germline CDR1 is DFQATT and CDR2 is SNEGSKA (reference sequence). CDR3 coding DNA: TGCACTGCCCGGACAGGGACCTATGGCTACACCTTC. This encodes CTARTGTYGYTF.

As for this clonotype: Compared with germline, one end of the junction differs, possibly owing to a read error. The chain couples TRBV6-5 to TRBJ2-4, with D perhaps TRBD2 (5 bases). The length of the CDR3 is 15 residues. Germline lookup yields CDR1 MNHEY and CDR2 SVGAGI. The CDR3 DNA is TGTGCCAGCAGACTCCGAGATCTAGCCAAAAACATTCAATACTTC. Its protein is CASRLRDLAKNIQYF.

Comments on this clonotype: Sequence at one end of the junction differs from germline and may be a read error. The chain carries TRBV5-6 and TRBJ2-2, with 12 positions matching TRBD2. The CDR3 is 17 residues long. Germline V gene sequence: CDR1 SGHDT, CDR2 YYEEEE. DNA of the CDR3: TGTGCCAGCAGCTCCACTACGACTAGCGGGAGAACCCGGGAGCTTTTTTTT. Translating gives CASSSTTTSGRTRELFF.

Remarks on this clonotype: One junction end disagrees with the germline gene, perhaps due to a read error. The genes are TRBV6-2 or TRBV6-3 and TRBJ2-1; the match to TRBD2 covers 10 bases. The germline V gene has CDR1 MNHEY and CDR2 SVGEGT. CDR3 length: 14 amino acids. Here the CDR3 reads CASRQAGGRNEKFF. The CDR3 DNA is TGTGCCAGCAGACAAGCGGGAGGGCGAAATGAGAAGTTCTTC.

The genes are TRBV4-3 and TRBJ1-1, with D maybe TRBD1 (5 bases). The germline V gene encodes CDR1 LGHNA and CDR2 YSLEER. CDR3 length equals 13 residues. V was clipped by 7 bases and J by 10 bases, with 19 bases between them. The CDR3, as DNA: TGCGCCAGCATCAGGGACCGGGAGGCGGGAGCTTTCTTT. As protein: CASIRDREAGAFF.

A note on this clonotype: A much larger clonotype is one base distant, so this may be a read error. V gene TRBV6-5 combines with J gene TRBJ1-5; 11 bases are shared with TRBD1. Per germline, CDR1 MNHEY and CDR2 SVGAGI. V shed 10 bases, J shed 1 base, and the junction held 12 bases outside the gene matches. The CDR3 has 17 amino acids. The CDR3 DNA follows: TGTGCCACCAGGGGAGGACAGGGGGCAACGAGCAATCAGCCCCAGCATTTT. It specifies CATRGGQGATSNQPQHF.

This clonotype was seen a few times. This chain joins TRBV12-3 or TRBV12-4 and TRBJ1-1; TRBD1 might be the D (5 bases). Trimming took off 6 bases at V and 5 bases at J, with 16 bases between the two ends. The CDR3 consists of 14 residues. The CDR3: CASSSGQGGTEAFF. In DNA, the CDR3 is TGTGCCAGCAGCTCCGGGCAGGGAGGAACTGAAGCTTTCTTT.